The next 30 T cell receptor beta chains were all read from a single sample in a study of blood T cell repertoires in COVID-19. Produced via immunoSEQ multiplex PCR; TCRdb's table is partial and in-frame only. The sample includes about 110,000 clones, 70% to 90% seen only once; the top ten take over 3%. Input material: peripheral blood. Every receptor here comes from a woman between 50 and 59 years old with acute or convalescent COVID-19.

This chain joins TRBV23-1 and TRBJ1-6; 9 nucleotides agree with TRBD1. TRBV23-1 is an ORF, and what it does is uncertain. There are 15 residues in the CDR3. V lost 2 bases to trimming and J lost 8 bases; unmatched junction nucleotides: 4. The CDR3 protein is CASSQKWDRDSPLHF. The CDR3 bases are TGCGCCAGCAGTCAAAAATGGGACAGGGATTCACCCCTCCACTTT.

This rearrangement joins TRBV6-6 to TRBJ1-5; D remains ambiguous. The germline CDR1 and CDR2 sequences are MNHNY and SVGAGI (reference sequence). The V gene lost 5 bases and the J gene lost 0 bases, with 14 bases spanning the gap. The CDR3 consists of 16 residues. The CDR3 region is CASSRLAAYSNQPQHF. DNA for the CDR3: TGTGCCAGCAGTCGACTTGCAGCGTATAGCAATCAGCCCCAGCATTTT.

The chain uses TRBV28 and TRBJ2-1; 11 nucleotides agree with TRBD2. This CDR3 contains 15 residues. Germline V gene lookup returns CDR1 MDHEN and CDR2 SYDVKM. With V trimmed by 6 bases and J by 5 bases, 6 bases remained unmatched. The CDR3 DNA follows: TGTGCCAGCAGGGTAGCGGGAGGGCCCAACAATGAGCAGTTCTTC. Amino acid sequence: CASRVAGGPNNEQFF.

CDR3 amino acids: CASSPRTPPAAETQYF. The CDR3, as DNA: TGTGCCAGCAGCCCCAGGACACCCCCCGCTGCGGAGACCCAGTACTTC. The rearrangement links TRBV9 to TRBJ2-5; D might be TRBD1 (5 bases). V lost 4 bases to trimming and J lost 5 bases, with 21 bases between them. In germline, CDR1 is SGDLS, CDR2 YYNGEE. The CDR3 runs to 16 residues.

The chain employs TRBV4-1 and TRBJ1-4; the D is unclear. The CDR3 has 15 residues. Germline lookup yields CDR1 MGHRA and CDR2 YSYEKL. V lost 0 bases to trimming and J lost 7 bases, with 12 bases between them. CDR3 nucleotide sequence: TGCGCCAGCAGCCAAGAGGCCGGGTTCCGTGAAAAACTGTTTTTT. Its protein product is CASSQEAGFREKLFF.

This clone was seen a single time. The J gene is TRBJ1-4, the V gene TRBV19; unclear D gene. The CDR3 covers 11 residues. V lost 5 bases and J 7 bases, leaving 5 bases between the germline ends. CDR1 and CDR2 (germline): LNHDA, SQIVND (reference sequence). The CDR3 region has the DNA TGTGCCAGTAGTCAGTTTGAAAAACTGTTTTTT. It specifies CASSQFEKLFF.

This clone came up once. The chain couples TRBV21-1 to TRBJ2-6; the table's D call of TRBD1 was not tested on the DNA. TRBV21-1 corresponds to a pseudogene. The CDR3 sequence is 18 residues long. In nucleotides, the CDR3 is TGTGCCAGCAGCCACCGGGACAGGGGGGAGACTGGGGCCAACGTCCTGACTTTC. Amino acid sequence: CASSHRDRGETGANVLTF.

The rearrangement links TRBV5-1 to TRBJ2-2, with 10 bases identical to TRBD2. Trimming took 3 bases from V and 7 from J; bases not matched to a gene: 9. Looked up from germline, CDR1 is SGHRS and CDR2 is YFSETQ. There are 16 residues in the CDR3. DNA for the CDR3: TGCGCCAGCAGCTCCGCTAGCGGGAGATCACACGGGGAGCTGTTTTTT. Residues: CASSSASGRSHGELFF.

The rearrangement links TRBV5-5 to TRBJ1-6; 8 positions match TRBD1. Germline CDR1 SGHKS, CDR2 YYEKEE (reference sequence). This CDR3 is built from 13 residues. V shed 4 bases and J 10 bases; nucleotides not matched to a gene: 4. The CDR3 nucleotides read TGTGCCAGCAGCAGGGGGACAGGATCACCCCTCCACTTT. This gives the protein CASSRGTGSPLHF.

The rearrangement uses TRBV5-1 and TRBJ2-7; D perhaps matches TRBD1 (7 bases). This CDR3 has 14 amino acids. Germline V CDR1 and CDR2: SGHRS, YFSETQ. The ends were cut back, 4 bases at V and 5 bases at J, with 16 bases in the middle. CDR3 nucleotides: TGCGCCAGCAGCACCCGACAGGGAGGACACGAGCAGTACTTC. Translating gives CASSTRQGGHEQYF.

This clone was found a few times. The chain has TRBV12-3 or TRBV12-4 and TRBJ1-1, with D perhaps TRBD1 (5 bases). The CDR3 contains 13 residues. Between the trimmed V and J ends, which lost 7 bases and 4 bases, there was a span of 13 bases. The CDR3, as DNA: TGTGCCAGCACCCTGGGGGGGGTCACTGAAGCTTTCTTT. It encodes CASTLGGVTEAFF.

The chain employs TRBV4-2 and TRBJ2-3, with 9 nucleotides matching TRBD2. The CDR3 runs to 17 residues. The ends lost 1 base at V and 4 bases at J; junction bases unmatched: 9. Germline CDR1 LGHNA, CDR2 YNFKEQ. CDR3 amino acids: CASSQVDRGRVADTQYF. DNA of the CDR3: TGTGCCAGCAGCCAAGTTGATCGCGGGAGGGTAGCAGATACGCAGTATTTT.

This clone is a singleton in its sample. The chain combines TRBV5-1 with TRBJ2-1; D possibly corresponds to TRBD1 (5 bases). Germline CDR1 is SGHRS and CDR2 is YFSETQ. V shed 1 base and J shed 12 bases, with 11 bases lying between them. The CDR3 extends over 12 amino acids. The CDR3 loop is CASSLNTQGQFF. In DNA form, the CDR3 reads TGCGCCAGCAGCTTGAATACCCAGGGGCAGTTCTTC.

The chain combines TRBV10-3 with TRBJ2-7, with 8 bases lining up with TRBD2. V shed 0 bases, J shed 0 bases, and the junction held 10 bases outside the gene matches. This CDR3 has 18 residues. The V gene's germline CDR1 is ENHRY and CDR2 SYGVKD. This CDR3 is CAISESGSGSQGSYEQYF. CDR3 in DNA: TGTGCCATCAGTGAGTCGGGGAGCGGGAGCCAGGGCTCCTACGAGCAGTACTTC.

The gene calls are TRBV6-1 and TRBJ1-3, with 11 bases fitting TRBD1. With V trimmed by 1 base and J by 3 bases, 5 bases remained unmatched. CDR1 is MNHNS, CDR2 SASEGT, per germline. The CDR3 spans 17 residues. The CDR3 DNA follows: TGTGCCAGCAGTGAAGGGACAGGGGGCTATAATGGAAACACCATATATTTT. Amino acids: CASSEGTGGYNGNTIYF.

The genes are TRBV2 and TRBJ2-1; D is unresolved. The germline V gene has CDR1 SNHLY and CDR2 FYNNEI. V lost 6 bases and J 8 bases, leaving 11 bases between the germline ends. The CDR3 length is 12 residues. CDR3 in DNA: TGTGCCAGCAGAGCCCTAGTTCATGAGCAGTTCTTC. Translating it yields CASRALVHEQFF.

This chain connects TRBV5-1 to TRBJ1-6; 8 bases are shared with TRBD1. This CDR3 is built from 15 residues. V lost 2 bases and J lost 10; bases outside the gene matches: 8. Germline V gives CDR1 SGHRS, CDR2 YFSETQ. As DNA, the CDR3 is TGCGCCAGCAGCTTACTCCAGGGGGCGGGATCACCCCTCCACTTT. It encodes CASSLLQGAGSPLHF. The full variable domain, rest sourced from reference TRBV5-1 and TRBJ1-6, is KAGVTQTPRYLIKTRGQQVTLSCSPISGHRSVSWYQQTPGQGLQFLFEYFSETQRNKGNFPGRFSGRQFSNSRSEMNVSTLELGDSALYLCASSLLQGAGSPLHFGNGTRLTVT.

This chain uses TRBV27 with TRBJ2-7; 8 bases are a match to TRBD2. The germline CDR1 and CDR2 sequences are MNHEY and SMNVEV (reference sequence). J was trimmed by 7 bases and V by 5 bases; bases with no gene match: 16. The CDR3 spans 16 residues. This CDR3 is CASSLLLTGGPDEQYF. The CDR3, as DNA: TGTGCCAGCAGTCTCCTACTGACGGGAGGGCCGGATGAGCAGTACTTC.

The chain employs TRBV6-5 and TRBJ1-2; 7 bases agree with TRBD1. Germline CDR1 and CDR2: MNHEY and SVGAGI. The junction had 3 bases not matched to a gene; V was cut back by 6 bases and J by 2 bases. CDR3 length equals 13 residues. The DNA of the CDR3 is TGTGCCAGCAGGCGGACAGGCAACTATGGCTACACCTTC. Translating it yields CASRRTGNYGYTF.

The chain uses TRBV29-1 and TRBJ2-5; perhaps TRBD1 as D (5 bases). Germline assignment: CDR1 SQVTM and CDR2 ANQGSEA. The V end was cut by 1 base, the J end by 5 bases, with 11 bases between. The CDR3 totals 13 residues. CDR3 nucleotide sequence: TGCAGCGTTGAAGTGGGCAGGGATGAGACCCAGTACTTC. It is translated as CSVEVGRDETQYF.

The V gene is TRBV19, the J gene TRBJ2-3; 9 bases map to TRBD2. Germline V lookup: CDR1 LNHDA, CDR2 SQIVND (reference sequence). This CDR3 contains 17 residues. V shed 6 bases, J shed 0 bases, and the junction held 10 bases outside the gene matches. This chain's CDR3 is CASSPLTSGASTDTQYF. In DNA form, the CDR3 reads TGTGCCAGTAGCCCTTTGACTAGCGGAGCCAGCACAGATACGCAGTATTTT.

The chain joins TRBV7-6 to TRBJ1-3, with D perhaps TRBD1 (5 bases). The CDR3 spans 19 residues. Germline loops: CDR1 SGHVS, CDR2 FNYEAQ. V dropped 3 bases and J dropped 0 bases, with 21 bases sitting between them. CDR3 sequence: CASSFDPRGGADSGNTIYF. The CDR3 DNA reads as TGTGCCAGCAGCTTCGATCCAAGGGGTGGGGCAGACTCTGGAAACACCATATATTTT.

The chain carries TRBV5-5 and TRBJ2-2; D uncertain. The CDR3 sequence is 16 residues long. Germline V gene data show CDR1 as SGHKS and CDR2 as YYEKEE (reference sequence). The V gene lost 1 base and the J gene lost 0 bases, with 10 bases spanning the gap. DNA for the CDR3: TGTGCCAGCAGCTTGATAGGCGGTACGAACACCGGGGAGCTGTTTTTT. It specifies CASSLIGGTNTGELFF.

This clone was seen just once. The V call is TRBV28, the J call TRBJ2-2; the D gene is possibly TRBD2 (5 bases). Trimming removed 7 bases at V and 3 bases at J, with 21 bases between. Germline CDR1 MDHEN, CDR2 SYDVKM. There are 17 residues in the CDR3. In DNA form, the CDR3 reads TGTGCCAGCACCGCCTCGCAAGGTGCGAGGGACACCGGGGAGCTGTTTTTT. Protein product: CASTASQGARDTGELFF.

The chain has TRBV6-5 and TRBJ2-7; D may be TRBD1 (6 bases). CDR1 is MNHEY and CDR2 is SVGAGI in the germline V gene. Trimming cost V 7 bases and J 2 bases, with 15 bases left between them. The CDR3 is made up of 14 amino acids. The CDR3 DNA reads as TGTGCCAGCACCATTCGGACAGTTGCCTACGAGCAGTACTTC. Amino acid sequence: CASTIRTVAYEQYF.

The rearrangement uses TRBV28 and TRBJ1-2; no definite D call. The CDR3 totals 14 residues. V lost 1 base and J 2 bases, leaving 8 bases between the germline ends. Per germline, CDR1 MDHEN and CDR2 SYDVKM. As DNA, the CDR3 is TGTGCCAGCAGTTTATTAGGAGGGAACTATGGCTACACCTTC. Translating it yields CASSLLGGNYGYTF.

V and J are TRBV6-9 and TRBJ2-6; tentative D call: TRBD2 (6 bases). The V gene's germline CDR1 is MNHGY and CDR2 SVAAGI. The V end was cut by 6 bases, the J end by 3 bases, with 15 bases between. This CDR3 region has 16 residues. CDR3 amino acids: CASSGVEGFGANVLTF. Here the CDR3 DNA reads TGTGCCAGCAGCGGGGTGGAGGGGTTTGGGGCCAACGTCCTGACTTTC.

This clone has just a few counts. The rearrangement joins TRBV5-6 to TRBJ2-7; D uncertain. The germline V and J ends were trimmed by 1 base and 4 bases, with 9 bases remaining between them. Germline V lookup: CDR1 SGHDT, CDR2 YYEEEE. The CDR3 is 13 amino acids. The CDR3 here is CASSLNSLYEQYF. CDR3 sequence (DNA): TGTGCCAGCAGCTTGAATTCGTTATACGAGCAGTACTTC.

The J gene is TRBJ2-7, the V gene TRBV11-3; possibly TRBD1 for D (6 bases). The CDR3 contains 13 residues. With 5 bases removed from V and 1 base from J, the gap between germline ends came to 9 bases. From germline, CDR1 is SGHNT and CDR2 YENEEA. The CDR3 loop reads CASSQGHSYEQYF. In DNA, the CDR3 is TGTGCCAGCAGCCAGGGACATTCCTACGAGCAGTACTTC.

The chain has TRBV11-2 and TRBJ2-7; D remains ambiguous. Germline assignment: CDR1 SGHAT and CDR2 FQNNGV. The CDR3 is made up of 14 amino acids. Trimming removed 1 base from V and 2 bases from J, with 9 bases in between. DNA for the CDR3: TGTGCCAGCAGCTTAGTTCCAGATGCCTACGAGCAGTACTTC. This codes for CASSLVPDAYEQYF.